Listed below are T cell receptor beta chains from one sample, sequenced in a study of shared clonotypes between healthy human individuals. This table comes from immunoSEQ multiplex PCR, and its TCRdb copy is limited to in-frame clones, with some not included. The data contain about 1.1 million clones, roughly 80% of them singletons. The sample comprised memory CD4+ T cells from PBMCs. The origin of the receptors is a man aged 18 to 35 in good health. Some clones in this sample may be carry-over from other donors' samples. The CDR3 runs from the conserved cysteine through the conserved F or W. A D gene is named only where the DNA matches it firmly. Where a row states a size, it is once, few, many or the class of an expanded clone; other rows omit it.

v_call: TRBV28
clone_size: .
d_call: .
j_call: TRBJ1-1
cdr3_nt: TGTGCCAGCAGTTTAAGGTGGGCGAGCACTGAAGCTTTCTTT
cdr3_aa: CASSLRWASTEAFF

v_call: TRBV28
clone_size: .
d_call: TRBD1
j_call: TRBJ2-3
cdr3_nt: TGTGCCAGCAGTTACTCCCGGGACAGGGGAGGAGATACGCAGTATTTT
cdr3_aa: CASSYSRDRGGDTQYF

v_call: TRBV4-3
clone_size: .
d_call: TRBD2
j_call: TRBJ2-1
cdr3_nt: TGCGCCAGCAGCCAAGTGGGCGGGAGGGACAATGAGCAGTTCTTC
cdr3_aa: CASSQVGGRDNEQFF

v_call: TRBV19
clone_size: once
d_call: TRBD1
j_call: TRBJ1-5
cdr3_nt: TGTGCCAGTAGTACCCAACCCCAACGGACAGGGGGCGTTTTACCCCAGCATTTT
cdr3_aa: CASSTQPQRTGGVLPQHF

v_call: TRBV9
clone_size: .
d_call: TRBD2
j_call: TRBJ2-3
cdr3_nt: TGTGCCAGCAGCGTAAAAGGGACTAGTACAGATACGCAGTATTTT
cdr3_aa: CASSVKGTSTDTQYF

v_call: TRBV28
clone_size: .
d_call: .
j_call: TRBJ2-7
cdr3_nt: TGTGCCACCTTCCGCCGGGACAACTACGAGCAGTACTTC
cdr3_aa: CATFRRDNYEQYF

v_call: TRBV18
clone_size: .
d_call: .
j_call: TRBJ1-1
cdr3_nt: TGTGCCAGCTCACCCGCTAGGACTGGGGCGGCCGATACAAGACCCGGAGCTTTCTTT
cdr3_aa: CASSPARTGAADTRPGAFF

v_call: TRBV30
clone_size: .
d_call: .
j_call: TRBJ2-1
cdr3_nt: TGTGCCTGGAGTGAACCGGGACACCGGGCCAGAGAATACAATGAGCAGTTCTTC
cdr3_aa: CAWSEPGHRAREYNEQFF

v_call: TRBV11-2
clone_size: .
d_call: TRBD2
j_call: TRBJ2-1
cdr3_nt: TGTGCCAGCAGCTTAGCTGGTCGCCTAGCGGGACTCTACAATGAGCAGTTCTTC
cdr3_aa: CASSLAGRLAGLYNEQFF

v_call: TRBV29-1
clone_size: .
d_call: .
j_call: TRBJ2-7
cdr3_nt: TGCAGCGTTGAAGCAGGGTTGGAGCAGTACTTC
cdr3_aa: CSVEAGLEQYF

v_call: TRBV4-2
clone_size: .
d_call: .
j_call: TRBJ1-2
cdr3_nt: TGTGCCAGCAGCCAAGTAGGGCCCCCATATGGCTACACCTTC
cdr3_aa: CASSQVGPPYGYTF

v_call: TRBV6-1
clone_size: once
d_call: TRBD1
j_call: TRBJ1-4
cdr3_nt: TGTGCCAGCACCAGGACAGGGTCAACTAATGAAAAACTGTTTTTT
cdr3_aa: CASTRTGSTNEKLFF

v_call: TRBV10-3
clone_size: .
d_call: .
j_call: TRBJ1-6
cdr3_nt: TGTGCCATCAGTGAGTCCCCGGTGGATTCACCCCTCCACTTT
cdr3_aa: CAISESPVDSPLHF

v_call: TRBV5-4
clone_size: .
d_call: .
j_call: TRBJ2-3
cdr3_nt: TGTGCCAGCAGCTTATCGGGTGGCGATACGCAGTATTTT
cdr3_aa: CASSLSGGDTQYF

v_call: TRBV6-1
clone_size: once
d_call: TRBD2
j_call: TRBJ2-3
cdr3_nt: TGTGCCAGCAGTGCCCTAGCGGGAGGGCCAAGCACAGATACGCAGTATTTT
cdr3_aa: CASSALAGGPSTDTQYF

v_call: TRBV10-3
clone_size: .
d_call: .
j_call: TRBJ2-5
cdr3_nt: TGTGCCATCAGTGAGTCGAAGGACGGACATGAGACCCAGTACTTC
cdr3_aa: CAISESKDGHETQYF

v_call: TRBV7-3
clone_size: .
d_call: .
j_call: TRBJ2-3
cdr3_nt: TGTGCCAGCAGCTTAAGGGTAGTCTCAGATACGCAGTATTTT
cdr3_aa: CASSLRVVSDTQYF

v_call: TRBV19
clone_size: .
d_call: TRBD2
j_call: TRBJ2-1
cdr3_nt: TGTGCCAGTAGTATCCAAGGACTAGCGGGGAACAATGAGCAGTTCTTC
cdr3_aa: CASSIQGLAGNNEQFF

v_call: TRBV30
clone_size: .
d_call: .
j_call: TRBJ1-2
cdr3_nt: TGTGCCTGGAGTCCTCCCCTTGACAGGTCTCGTGGCTACACCTTC
cdr3_aa: CAWSPPLDRSRGYTF

v_call: TRBV6-6
clone_size: .
d_call: .
j_call: TRBJ1-1
cdr3_nt: TGTGCCAGCAGGTACTTAGACGGGCATCCGGCTTTCTTT
cdr3_aa: CASRYLDGHPAFF

v_call: TRBV27
clone_size: .
d_call: .
j_call: TRBJ1-5
cdr3_nt: TGTGCCAGCAGTTTAAACAGGGATAGCAATCAGCCCCAGCATTTT
cdr3_aa: CASSLNRDSNQPQHF

v_call: TRBV27
clone_size: .
d_call: .
j_call: TRBJ2-3
cdr3_nt: TGTGCCAGCAGTTACTCAGGACAGATCACAGATACGCAGTATTTT
cdr3_aa: CASSYSGQITDTQYF

v_call: TRBV6-5
clone_size: once
d_call: .
j_call: TRBJ2-2
cdr3_nt: TGTGCCAGCAAACAGGACACCGGGGAGCTGTTTTTT
cdr3_aa: CASKQDTGELFF

v_call: TRBV27
clone_size: few
d_call: .
j_call: TRBJ2-3
cdr3_nt: TGTGCCAGCAGTCTGTCCGACCCGAGCACAGATACGCAGTATTTT
cdr3_aa: CASSLSDPSTDTQYF

v_call: TRBV7-2
clone_size: .
d_call: TRBD1
j_call: TRBJ1-5
cdr3_nt: TGTGCCAGCAGCTTACAGGGGGCAGGCCAGCCCCAGCATTTT
cdr3_aa: CASSLQGAGQPQHF

v_call: TRBV5-1
clone_size: .
d_call: .
j_call: TRBJ2-7
cdr3_nt: TGCGCCAGCAAAGGACAATCCGAGCAGTACTTC
cdr3_aa: CASKGQSEQYF

v_call: TRBV5-1
clone_size: .
d_call: TRBD2
j_call: TRBJ2-3
cdr3_nt: TGCGCCAGCAGCTGGACTAGCGGGGCCACAGATACGCAGTATTTT
cdr3_aa: CASSWTSGATDTQYF

v_call: TRBV14
clone_size: .
d_call: .
j_call: TRBJ2-7
cdr3_nt: TGTGTGAGCAAAGGGGATTCCTACGAGCAGTACTTC
cdr3_aa: CVSKGDSYEQYF

v_call: TRBV6-5
clone_size: .
d_call: TRBD1
j_call: TRBJ1-3
cdr3_nt: TGTGCCAGCAGTTCCCGCCGGGACAGGGGGCGGAACACCATATATTTT
cdr3_aa: CASSSRRDRGRNTIYF

v_call: TRBV11-3
clone_size: .
d_call: .
j_call: TRBJ1-4
cdr3_nt: TGTGCCAGCAGCCCGAGGGAATTAATGAAAAGCCTGTTTTTT
cdr3_aa: CASSPRELMKSLFF